This T cell receptor (beta chain) was identified in a study of T cells in Graves' hyperthyroidism and ophthalmopathy. Study context: Once the initial diagnosis was made, peripheral blood was obtained before any treatment. Study-level findings and limits: Ophthalmopathy, which appeared later, was predicted by the model a median about 6 months before onset. A model of 13 V-J features distinguished ophthalmopathy from stable hyperthyroidism.

This clonotype was observed at least ten times. Its matching antigen is unknown. Every diagnosis used clinical symptoms, serum thyroxine and TRAb, thyroid ultrasound and orbital computed tomography. Trimming removed 1 base from V and 4 bases from J; junction bases left unmatched: 4. The CDR3 runs 16 residues. Germline V gene data show CDR1 as SGHTA and CDR2 as FQGNSA. From RNA transcripts, TCR beta CDR3 regions were amplified. First-round RT-PCR targeting the TCR CDR3 was performed with the HTBI primer set. In TCRdb, the multiplex PCR reads were re-called with MiXCR into one record per CDR3 protein. The sample holds about 500,000 distinct CDR3 sequences; 16% are singletons and the top ten take approximately 18%.

Sequencing input: blood. The TCR originated in a woman under 30 with Graves' hyperthyroidism. The rearrangement links TRBV7-2 to TRBJ2-3, with 11 nucleotides matching TRBD2. CDR3 in DNA: TGTGCCAGCAGCTTAGTACTAGCGGGAGCCCCAGATACGCAGTATTTT. Amino acid sequence: CASSLVLAGAPDTQYF.